This entry concerns a single T cell receptor (beta chain). In each case, RNA was isolated and then reverse transcribed into cDNA as the sequencing template. Profiling relied on immunoSEQ multiplex PCR, and the TCRdb table lists in-frame clones only, not all of them. Altogether about 100,000 clones are present, 60% being singletons, with the ten largest covering roughly 15%. This sample was taken from a study of CD8+ T cells in alopecia areata. Specified treatment: oral pan-JAK inhibitor, 5-10 mg twice daily. In alopecia areata patients, both lesional scalp punch biopsies and peripheral blood were collected. This CDR3 is 16 amino acids long. Trimming cost V 5 bases and J 1 base; bases outside gene matches: 1. Germline V CDR1 and CDR2: MDHEN, SYDVKM.

Sequencing used CD8+ T cells sorted from blood, obtained at approximately week 60, from a patient treated with tofacitinib. The clonotype comes from a human donor with alopecia areata. V gene TRBV28 combines with J gene TRBJ2-6; 11 nucleotides match TRBD1. DNA of the CDR3: TGTGCCAGCAGTCGGGACAGGGGGTCTGGGGCCAACGTCCTGACTTTC. This translates into CASSRDRGSGANVLTF.